The T cell receptor beta chain under discussion was sequenced for a study of PD-1 blockade in classical Hodgkin lymphoma. The protocol was immunoSEQ multiplex PCR, while the TCRdb copy is restricted to in-frame clones and leaves out a portion. Among more than 20,000 clones listed, 80% were seen once. To note about this clone: The antigen is not known.

Study results and caveats: Diminished baseline TCR diversity has been reported in newly diagnosed patients relative to healthy donors. Repertoire differences lack defined causes, possibly disease activity or prior therapy. Lower baseline TCR diversity marked trial partial responders and progressors.

The CDR3 totals 16 residues. Germline assignment: CDR1 MNHEY and CDR2 SMNVEV (reference sequence). The V end lost 2 bases, the J end lost 0 bases, and 10 bases lay between the germline ends. Each patient experienced a relapse that followed autologous stem cell transplantation, and brentuximab vedotin exposure varied. Patients had relapsed/refractory classical Hodgkin lymphoma with complete response, partial response or progressive disease as best response. The chain has TRBV27 and TRBJ2-2; possible D gene TRBD1, 5 bases. The origin of this receptor is a human donor with classical Hodgkin lymphoma. Specimen: peripheral blood mononuclear cells (PBMCs), collected before the second cycle of nivolumab. CDR3 nucleotide sequence: TGTGCCAGCAGTTTACCCGGACAAGCGAACACCGGGGAGCTGTTTTTT. Protein product: CASSLPGQANTGELFF.